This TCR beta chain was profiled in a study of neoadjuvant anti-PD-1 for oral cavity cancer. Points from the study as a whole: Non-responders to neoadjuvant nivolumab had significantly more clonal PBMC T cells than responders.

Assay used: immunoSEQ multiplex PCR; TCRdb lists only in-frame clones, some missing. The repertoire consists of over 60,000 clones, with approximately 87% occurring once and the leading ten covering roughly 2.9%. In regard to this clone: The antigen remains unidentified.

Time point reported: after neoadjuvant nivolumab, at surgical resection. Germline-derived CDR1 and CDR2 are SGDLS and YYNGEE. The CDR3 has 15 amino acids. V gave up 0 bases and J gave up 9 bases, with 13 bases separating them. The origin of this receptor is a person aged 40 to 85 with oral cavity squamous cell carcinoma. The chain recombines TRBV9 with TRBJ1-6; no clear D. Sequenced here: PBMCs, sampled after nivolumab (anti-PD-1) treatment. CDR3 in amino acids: CASSVGYVESSPLHF. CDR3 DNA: TGTGCCAGCAGCGTAGGGTATGTGGAGAGTTCACCCCTCCACTTT. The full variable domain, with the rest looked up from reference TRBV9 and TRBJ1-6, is DSGVTQTPKHLITATGQRVTLRCSPRSGDLSVYWYQQSLDQGLQFLIQYYNGEERAKGNILERFSAQQFPDLHSELNLSSLELGDSALYFCASSVGYVESSPLHFGNGTRLTVT.